This T cell receptor (beta chain) came from a study of cytomegalovirus exposure and HLA in healthy donors. Whole-study findings and limits: Several top significant clusters appeared, in a later analysis, to be linked to common viral pathogens.

Germline V lookup: CDR1 MNHEY, CDR2 SMNVEV (reference sequence). J lost 4 bases, V lost 6 bases, and 12 bases had no gene match. The CDR3 length is 16 residues. Comments on this clone: Its antigen is still unknown.

With 60 Vbeta and 13 Jbeta primers, the PCR was carried out. The data were produced by immunoSEQ multiplex PCR, yet TCRdb's version contains in-frame clones alone and is incomplete. The table shows about 160,000 clones, with 73% occurring only once. Material for sequencing was PBMCs. The J gene is TRBJ1-3, the V gene TRBV27, with 7 bases identical to TRBD1. The clonotype originates from a woman aged 18-29 years in good health and CMV-seronegative. The CDR3 loop is CASSPSGGTMGNTIYF. The CDR3 bases are TGTGCCAGCAGCCCCTCAGGGGGAACAATGGGAAACACCATATATTTT.